The 19 T cell receptor beta chains given below trace back to one sample, sequenced in a study of blood T cell repertoires in COVID-19. Method: immunoSEQ multiplex PCR; TCRdb's copy keeps in-frame clones and lacks some. The sample has approximately 90,000 clones, 70% to 80% seen once; the top ten hold about a quarter. The sequencing input was peripheral blood. Receptors originate from a human donor in a cohort sampled during active COVID-19.

The chain links TRBV21-1 to TRBJ2-1; the listed D gene, TRBD2, was not tested against the DNA. TRBV21-1 is shown as a pseudogene. The CDR3 is 15 residues long. In DNA form, the CDR3 reads TGTGCCAGCAGCACGCCTAGCGGGATTATCGATGAGCAGTTCTTC. Translating it yields CASSTPSGIIDEQFF.

The chain is built from TRBV2 and TRBJ1-4, with 7 bases lining up with TRBD1. The germline V gene has CDR1 SNHLY and CDR2 FYNNEI. The CDR3 is 15 amino acids. Trimming removed 8 bases from V and 0 bases from J; junction bases left unmatched: 6. The CDR3 bases are TGTGCCAGCGGGGGGACAGCGACAACTAATGAAAAACTGTTTTTT. Encoded protein: CASGGTATTNEKLFF.

This chain joins TRBV6-4 and TRBJ1-2; 8 bases are a match to TRBD1. The CDR3 is 17 residues long. The J segment lost 7 bases and the V segment lost 4 bases, leaving 17 bases of the junction unmatched. Germline loops: CDR1 MRHNA, CDR2 SNTAGT. Here the CDR3 DNA reads TGTGCCAGCAGTGCGGAGCCAGGGGGCGCGGGATCGGGTGGCTACACCTTC. Translation: CASSAEPGGAGSGGYTF.

The V gene is TRBV30, the J gene TRBJ2-3, with TRBD2 identical over 10 bases. CDR3 size: 15 residues. CDR1 is GTSNPN and CDR2 is SVGIG in the germline V gene (reference sequence). V lost 4 bases and J lost 1; bases outside the gene matches: 5. CDR3 in DNA: TGTGCCTGGACCCCTAGCGGGAGAGGCACAGATACGCAGTATTTT. As protein: CAWTPSGRGTDTQYF.

The chain has TRBV5-1 and TRBJ2-7; 7 bases match TRBD1. Germline-derived CDR1 and CDR2 are SGHRS and YFSETQ. This CDR3 has 14 amino acids. The junction had 5 bases not matched to a gene; V was cut back by 3 bases and J by 2 bases. The CDR3 DNA reads as TGCGCCAGCAGCTCCACGGGACAGCCCTACGAGCAGTACTTC. Its translation: CASSSTGQPYEQYF.

The chain's CDR3 is CASSYSVFRGRSYEQYF. CDR3 DNA sequence: TGTGCCAGCAGTTACTCGGTGTTTAGGGGGCGGTCCTACGAGCAGTACTTC. This chain uses TRBV6-2 or TRBV6-3 with TRBJ2-7, with 7 bases fitting TRBD1. Germline V lookup: CDR1 MNHEY, CDR2 SVGEGT. Trimming cost V 0 bases and J 1 base; bases outside gene matches: 9. The CDR3 is made up of 17 amino acids.

There are a few counts of this clone. This sample also contains other DNA sequences that code for the same CDR3. V usage is TRBV6-5 and J usage is TRBJ2-7, with 8 bases that match TRBD1. Germline CDR1 and CDR2: MNHEY and SVGAGI. Trimming took 7 bases from V and 3 from J; bases not matched to a gene: 5. This CDR3 is 13 amino acids long. The CDR3 region is CASTGTGLYEQYF. DNA for the CDR3: TGTGCCAGCACCGGGACAGGTCTCTACGAGCAGTACTTC.

This chain links TRBV28 with TRBJ1-4, with TRBD1 as a possible D gene (5 bases). The CDR3 is 16 residues long. The germline V and J ends were trimmed by 3 bases and 0 bases, with 11 bases remaining between them. Germline CDR1 MDHEN, CDR2 SYDVKM. CDR3 DNA sequence: TGTGCCAGCAGTTTTCAGGGATCAGCAACTAATGAAAAACTGTTTTTT. Its translation: CASSFQGSATNEKLFF.

V gene TRBV11-2 combines with J gene TRBJ2-5; the match to TRBD2 covers 11 bases. The CDR3 contains 16 residues. J lost 2 bases, V lost 5 bases, and 7 bases had no gene match. The germline V gene has CDR1 SGHAT and CDR2 FQNNGV. The DNA for the CDR3 is TGTGCCAGCAGCCGAGGGACTAGCGGAAGTCAAGAGACCCAGTACTTC. Amino acid sequence: CASSRGTSGSQETQYF. Full variable domain (rest looked up from reference TRBV11-2 and TRBJ2-5): EAGVAQSPRYKIIEKRQSVAFWCNPISGHATLYWYQQILGQGPKLLIQFQNNGVVDDSQLPKDRFSAERLKGVDSTLKIQPAKLEDSAVYLCASSRGTSGSQETQYFGPGTRLLVL.

This clone is classed as medium-sized (0.01 to 0.1%). The rearrangement joins TRBV6-2 or TRBV6-3 to TRBJ2-7; the match to TRBD2 covers 8 bases. V gave up 1 base and J gave up 3 bases; unmatched junction bases: 5. CDR1 and CDR2 (germline): MNHEY, SVGEGT. This CDR3 spans 15 amino acids. The CDR3 DNA reads as TGTGCCAGCAGTTACTTAGGGCGGGAGGACTACGAGCAGTACTTC. As protein: CASSYLGREDYEQYF.

This chain joins TRBV18 and TRBJ2-1, with TRBD2 as a possible D gene (7 bases). This CDR3 is built from 16 residues. With 3 bases removed from V and 6 bases from J, the gap between germline ends came to 18 bases. Germline CDR1 KGHSH, CDR2 LQKENI. CDR3 amino acids: CASSPLTGGEFNEQFF. DNA for the CDR3: TGTGCCAGCTCACCCCTTACGGGGGGCGAATTCAATGAGCAGTTCTTC.

V and J are TRBV19 and TRBJ2-5, with a tentative D call TRBD2 (7 bases). CDR3 size: 15 residues. The germline gives CDR1 LNHDA, CDR2 SQIVND (reference sequence). The V end lost 4 bases, the J end lost 0 bases, and 12 bases lay between the germline ends. For the CDR3, the DNA is TGTGCCAGTAGTAGGGGGGGGCAGGACCAAGAGACCCAGTACTTC. The encoded protein is CASSRGGQDQETQYF.

A remark on this clone: This likely comes from a read error, as the CDR3 has no conserved phenylalanine or tryptophan at its end. The limits of the CDR3 on the DNA are not certain, so only TCRdb's listed CDR3 is given. V gene TRBV21-1 combines with J gene TRBJ2-7; the table's D gene call, TRBD1, was not cross checked with the DNA. TRBV21-1 is classified as a pseudogene. A total of 15 residues make up the CDR3, ends included. The CDR3 loop is CAFKRGGLLWGQGVL.

Concerning this clone: One junction end does not reproduce the germline sequence, and a read error may be involved. J is TRBJ2-7 and V is TRBV28; weak D call: TRBD1 (5 bases). The CDR3 has 15 amino acids. In germline, CDR1 is MDHEN, CDR2 SYDVKM. CDR3 sequence (DNA): TGTGCCAGCAGCTTATCCCCAGGGAAGCCCTACGAGCAGTACTTC. It translates to CASSLSPGKPYEQYF.

The chain links TRBV12-1 to TRBJ2-2; no DNA check was done on the table's D call, TRBD1. TRBV12-1 is a recognized pseudogene. The CDR3 totals 14 residues. In DNA, the CDR3 is TGTGCCAGCAGCTATAAACAGGGGAACGGGGAGCTGTTTTTT. Protein product: CASSYKQGNGELFF.

This clone has just a few counts. The J gene is TRBJ1-6, the V gene TRBV10-3, with D possibly matching TRBD1 (5 bases). From germline, CDR1 is ENHRY and CDR2 SYGVKD. CDR3 length: 20 residues. Trimming cost V 3 bases and J 0 bases, with 21 bases left between them. CDR3 loop: CAISDLGEAGRSSYNSPLHF. CDR3 DNA: TGTGCCATCAGTGACCTCGGTGAGGCAGGGCGAAGCTCCTATAATTCACCCCTCCACTTT.

About this clone itself: Sequence at one end of the junction differs from germline and may be a read error. This chain uses TRBV9 with TRBJ2-1; 10 bases match TRBD2. Germline lookup yields CDR1 SGDLS and CDR2 YYNGEE. This CDR3 region has 15 residues. This chain's CDR3 is CASTVGAGGPYEQFF. Written as DNA, the CDR3 is TGTGCCAGCACCGTAGGAGCGGGAGGGCCCTATGAGCAGTTCTTC.

This rearrangement joins TRBV12-5 to TRBJ1-6, with a tentative D call TRBD1 (5 bases). Trimming took off 6 bases at V and 8 bases at J, with 14 bases between the two ends. CDR1 is LGHNT, CDR2 FRNRAP, per germline. The CDR3 runs to 14 residues. CDR3 protein: CASGQTGDHSPLHF. As DNA, the CDR3 is TGTGCTAGTGGACAGACGGGGGATCATTCACCCCTCCACTTT.

The gene calls are TRBV5-6 and TRBJ2-1, with a possible D match to TRBD1 (6 bases). The length of the CDR3 is 14 residues. Germline V CDR1 and CDR2: SGHDT, YYEEEE. Trimming pared 2 bases from V and 4 bases from J, leaving 10 bases between. CDR3: CASSLRTAYNEQFF. CDR3 coding DNA: TGTGCCAGCAGCTTACGGACAGCATACAATGAGCAGTTCTTC.